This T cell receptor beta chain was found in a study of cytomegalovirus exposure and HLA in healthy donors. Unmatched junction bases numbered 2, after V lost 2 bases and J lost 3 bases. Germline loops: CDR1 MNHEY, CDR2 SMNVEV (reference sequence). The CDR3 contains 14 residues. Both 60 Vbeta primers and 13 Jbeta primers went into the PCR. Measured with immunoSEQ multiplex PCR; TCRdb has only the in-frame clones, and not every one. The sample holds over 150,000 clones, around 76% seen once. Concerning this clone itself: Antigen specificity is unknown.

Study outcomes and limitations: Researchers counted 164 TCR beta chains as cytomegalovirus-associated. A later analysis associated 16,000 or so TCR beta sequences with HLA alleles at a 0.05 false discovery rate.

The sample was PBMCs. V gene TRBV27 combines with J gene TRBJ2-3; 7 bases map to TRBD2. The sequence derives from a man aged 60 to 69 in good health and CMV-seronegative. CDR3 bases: TGTGCCAGCAGTTTAGGTAGCGGGACAGATACGCAGTATTTT. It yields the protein CASSLGSGTDTQYF.